The present entry profiles one T cell receptor (beta chain) with its context. These data originate in a study of control samples from healthy donors and cancer patients. Clones were sequenced by immunoSEQ multiplex PCR, and TCRdb holds only the in-frame ones, with some missing. Among about 220,000 clones, 85% to 95% were seen once, and the ten largest hold more than 1.3%. CDR3 length: 16 residues. V was trimmed by 6 bases and J by 0 bases, leaving 15 bases between them. Germline lookup yields CDR1 MRHNA and CDR2 SNTAGT. The receptor comes from a man in his fifties or sixties in good health. The gene calls are TRBV6-4 and TRBJ2-1; the D gene is possibly TRBD2 (5 bases). The sequencing sample was made of blood. CDR3 coding DNA: TGTGCCAGCAGCGCGGGTCCCTCGGGCTCCTACAATGAGCAGTTCTTC. Its translation is CASSAGPSGSYNEQFF.